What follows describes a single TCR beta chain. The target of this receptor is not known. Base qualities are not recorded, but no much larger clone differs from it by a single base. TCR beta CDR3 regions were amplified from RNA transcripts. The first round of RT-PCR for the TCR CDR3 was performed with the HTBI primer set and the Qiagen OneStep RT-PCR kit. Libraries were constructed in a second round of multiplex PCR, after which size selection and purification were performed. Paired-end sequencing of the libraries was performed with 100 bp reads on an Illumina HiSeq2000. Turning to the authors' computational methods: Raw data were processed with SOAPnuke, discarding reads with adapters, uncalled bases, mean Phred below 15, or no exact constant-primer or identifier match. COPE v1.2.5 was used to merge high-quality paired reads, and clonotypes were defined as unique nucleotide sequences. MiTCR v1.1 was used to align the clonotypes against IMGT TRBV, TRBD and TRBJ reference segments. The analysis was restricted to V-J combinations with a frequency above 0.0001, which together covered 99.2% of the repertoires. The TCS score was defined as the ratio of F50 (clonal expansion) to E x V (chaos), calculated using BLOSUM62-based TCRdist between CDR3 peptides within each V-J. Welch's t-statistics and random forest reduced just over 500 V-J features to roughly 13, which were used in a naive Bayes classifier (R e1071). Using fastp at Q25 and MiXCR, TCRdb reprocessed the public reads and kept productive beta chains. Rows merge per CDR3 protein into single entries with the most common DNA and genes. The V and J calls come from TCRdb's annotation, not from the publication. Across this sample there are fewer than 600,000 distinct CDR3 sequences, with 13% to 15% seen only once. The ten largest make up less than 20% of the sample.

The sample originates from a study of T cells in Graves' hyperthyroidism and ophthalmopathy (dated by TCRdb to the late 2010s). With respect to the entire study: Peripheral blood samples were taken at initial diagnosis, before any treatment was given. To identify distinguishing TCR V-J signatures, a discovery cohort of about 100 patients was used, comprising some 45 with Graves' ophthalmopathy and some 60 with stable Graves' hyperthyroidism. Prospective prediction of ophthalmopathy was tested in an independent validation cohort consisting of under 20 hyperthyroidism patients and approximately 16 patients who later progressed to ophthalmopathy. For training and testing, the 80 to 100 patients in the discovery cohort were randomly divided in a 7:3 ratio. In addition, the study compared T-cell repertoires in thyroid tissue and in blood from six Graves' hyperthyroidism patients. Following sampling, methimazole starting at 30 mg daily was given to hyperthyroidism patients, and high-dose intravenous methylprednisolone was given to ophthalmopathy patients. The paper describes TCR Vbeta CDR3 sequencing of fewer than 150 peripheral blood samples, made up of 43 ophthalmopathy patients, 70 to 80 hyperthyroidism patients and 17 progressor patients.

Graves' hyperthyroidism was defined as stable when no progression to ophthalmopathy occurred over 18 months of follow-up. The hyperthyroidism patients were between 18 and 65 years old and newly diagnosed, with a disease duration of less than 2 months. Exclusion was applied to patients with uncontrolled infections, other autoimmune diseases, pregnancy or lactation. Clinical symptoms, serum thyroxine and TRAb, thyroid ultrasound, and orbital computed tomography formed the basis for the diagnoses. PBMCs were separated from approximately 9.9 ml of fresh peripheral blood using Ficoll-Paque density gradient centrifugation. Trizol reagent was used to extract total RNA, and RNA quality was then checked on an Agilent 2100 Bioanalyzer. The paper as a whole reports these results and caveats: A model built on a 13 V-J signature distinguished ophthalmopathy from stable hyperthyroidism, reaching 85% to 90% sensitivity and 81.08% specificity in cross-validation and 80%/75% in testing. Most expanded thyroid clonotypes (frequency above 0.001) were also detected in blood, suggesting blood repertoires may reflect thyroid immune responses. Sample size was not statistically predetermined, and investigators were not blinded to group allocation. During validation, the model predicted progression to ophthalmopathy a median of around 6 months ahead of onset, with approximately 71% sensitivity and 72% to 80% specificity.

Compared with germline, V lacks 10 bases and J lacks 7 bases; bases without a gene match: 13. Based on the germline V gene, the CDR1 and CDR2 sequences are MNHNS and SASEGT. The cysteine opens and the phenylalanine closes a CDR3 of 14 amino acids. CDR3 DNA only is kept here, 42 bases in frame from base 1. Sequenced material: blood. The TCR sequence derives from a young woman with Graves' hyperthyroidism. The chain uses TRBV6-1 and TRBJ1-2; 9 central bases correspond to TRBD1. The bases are TGTGCCATTACGACCGGGACAGGGAGAGGTGGCTACACCTTC. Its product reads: CAITTGTGRGGYTF.